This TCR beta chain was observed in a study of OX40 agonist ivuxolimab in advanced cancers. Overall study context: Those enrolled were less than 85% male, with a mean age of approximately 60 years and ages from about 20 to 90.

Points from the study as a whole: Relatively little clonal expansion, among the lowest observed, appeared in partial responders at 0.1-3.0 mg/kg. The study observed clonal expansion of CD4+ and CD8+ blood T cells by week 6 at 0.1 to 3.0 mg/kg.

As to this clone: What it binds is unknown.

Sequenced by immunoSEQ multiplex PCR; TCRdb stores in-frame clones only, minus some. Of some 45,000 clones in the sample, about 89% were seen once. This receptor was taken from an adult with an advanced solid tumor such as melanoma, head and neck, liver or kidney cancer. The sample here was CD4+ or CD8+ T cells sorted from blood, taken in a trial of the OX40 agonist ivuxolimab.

The CDR3 DNA sequence: TGTGCCAGCAGCTACGGGGAACTCCAAGAGACCCAGTACTTC. This encodes CASSYGELQETQYF. This chain uses TRBV11-2 with TRBJ2-5; a possible D gene is TRBD2 (5 bases). The CDR3 covers 14 residues. The V gene lost 4 bases and the J gene lost 1 base, with 10 bases spanning the gap. CDR1 and CDR2 (germline): SGHAT, FQNNGV.